This T cell receptor (beta chain) was sequenced for a study of blood T cell repertoires in COVID-19. TCRdb's copy holds only in-frame clones and misses some; the assay was immunoSEQ multiplex PCR. The data contain about 120,000 clones, 86% of them singletons. The CDR3 runs 13 residues. V was pared by 6 bases and J by 4 bases, with 2 bases of the junction left unmatched. Germline CDR1 LNHDA, CDR2 SQIVND (reference sequence). This chain joins TRBV19 and TRBJ2-2; TRBD2 agrees at 7 bases. This sequence originates from a man in his forties or fifties with acute or convalescent COVID-19. Source material: peripheral blood. The CDR3 protein is CASRGEGTGELFF. The DNA for the CDR3 is TGTGCCAGTAGAGGGGAGGGCACCGGGGAGCTGTTTTTT.